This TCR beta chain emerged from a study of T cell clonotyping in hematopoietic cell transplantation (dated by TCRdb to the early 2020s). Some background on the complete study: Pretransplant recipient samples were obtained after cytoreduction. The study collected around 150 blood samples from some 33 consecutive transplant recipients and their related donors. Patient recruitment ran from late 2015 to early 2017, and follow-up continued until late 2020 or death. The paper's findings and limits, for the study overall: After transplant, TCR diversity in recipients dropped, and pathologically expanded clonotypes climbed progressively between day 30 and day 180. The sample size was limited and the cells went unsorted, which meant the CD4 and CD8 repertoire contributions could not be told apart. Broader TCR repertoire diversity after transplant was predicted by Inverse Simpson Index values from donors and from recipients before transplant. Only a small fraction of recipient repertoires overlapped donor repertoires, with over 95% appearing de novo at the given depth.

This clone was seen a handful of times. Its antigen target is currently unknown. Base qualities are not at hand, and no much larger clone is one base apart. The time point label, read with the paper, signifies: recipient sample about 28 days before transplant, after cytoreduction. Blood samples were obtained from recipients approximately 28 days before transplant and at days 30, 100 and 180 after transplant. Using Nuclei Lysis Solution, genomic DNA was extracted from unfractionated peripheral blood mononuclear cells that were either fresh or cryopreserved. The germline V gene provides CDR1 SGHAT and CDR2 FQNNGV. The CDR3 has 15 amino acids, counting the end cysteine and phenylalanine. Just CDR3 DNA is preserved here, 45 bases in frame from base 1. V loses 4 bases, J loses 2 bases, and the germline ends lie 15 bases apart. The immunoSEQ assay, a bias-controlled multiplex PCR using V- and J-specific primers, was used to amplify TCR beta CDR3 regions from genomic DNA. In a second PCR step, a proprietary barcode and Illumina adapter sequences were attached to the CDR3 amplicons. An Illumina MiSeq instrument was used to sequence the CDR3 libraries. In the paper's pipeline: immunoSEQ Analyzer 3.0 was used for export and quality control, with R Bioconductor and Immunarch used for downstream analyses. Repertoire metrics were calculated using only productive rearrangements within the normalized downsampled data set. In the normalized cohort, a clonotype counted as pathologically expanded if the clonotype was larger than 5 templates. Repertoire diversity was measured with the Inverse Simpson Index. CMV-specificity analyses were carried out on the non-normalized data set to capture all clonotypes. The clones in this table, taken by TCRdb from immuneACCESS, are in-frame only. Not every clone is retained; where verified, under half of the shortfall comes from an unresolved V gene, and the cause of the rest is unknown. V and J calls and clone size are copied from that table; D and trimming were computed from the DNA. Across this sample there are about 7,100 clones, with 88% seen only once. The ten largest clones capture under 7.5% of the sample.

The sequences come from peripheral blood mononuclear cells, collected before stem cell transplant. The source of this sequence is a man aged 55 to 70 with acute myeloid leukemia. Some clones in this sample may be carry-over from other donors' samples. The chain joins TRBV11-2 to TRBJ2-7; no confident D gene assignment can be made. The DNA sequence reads TGTGCCAGCAGCTCTCCCTACCGGTATCCCTACGAGCAGTACTTC. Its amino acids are CASSSPYRYPYEQYF. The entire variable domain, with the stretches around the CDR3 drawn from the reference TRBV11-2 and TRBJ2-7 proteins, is EAGVAQSPRYKIIEKRQSVAFWCNPISGHATLYWYQQILGQGPKLLIQFQNNGVVDDSQLPKDRFSAERLKGVDSTLKIQPAKLEDSAVYLCASSSPYRYPYEQYFGPGTRLTVT.